The clone carrying this T cell receptor beta chain was found many times. Both iRepertoire HTBI primers and Arm-PCR of CDR3 regions were used to build the TCR beta libraries. Via MiXCR, TCRdb re-called the multiplex PCR reads, giving one row per CDR3 protein. This table has some 350,000 distinct CDR3 sequences, 16% appearing once. Sample time point: newly diagnosed GD, antithyroid drugs for less than 3 months. Following extraction of RNA from PBMCs, that RNA was used to make the TCR library. This sample is drawn from a study of regulatory T cells in long-lasting Graves disease. In addition, the sample was reused for a study of T cells in Graves' hyperthyroidism and ophthalmopathy.

The receptor was derived from a young woman with Graves disease. The starting material was peripheral blood mononuclear cells (PBMCs), obtained at new diagnosis, from a patient treated with antithyroid drugs.

As DNA, the CDR3 is TGCAGTGCTTCCCCCCTAGCGGGGGCAGACAATGAGCAGTTCTTC. It specifies CSASPLAGADNEQFF. The genes are TRBV20-1 and TRBJ2-1, with 10 positions matching TRBD2. After removal of 5 bases from V and 5 bases from J, the junction contained 9 bases not matched to a gene. This CDR3 contains 15 residues. Per the germline V gene, CDR1 is DFQATT and CDR2 is SNEGSKA (reference sequence).